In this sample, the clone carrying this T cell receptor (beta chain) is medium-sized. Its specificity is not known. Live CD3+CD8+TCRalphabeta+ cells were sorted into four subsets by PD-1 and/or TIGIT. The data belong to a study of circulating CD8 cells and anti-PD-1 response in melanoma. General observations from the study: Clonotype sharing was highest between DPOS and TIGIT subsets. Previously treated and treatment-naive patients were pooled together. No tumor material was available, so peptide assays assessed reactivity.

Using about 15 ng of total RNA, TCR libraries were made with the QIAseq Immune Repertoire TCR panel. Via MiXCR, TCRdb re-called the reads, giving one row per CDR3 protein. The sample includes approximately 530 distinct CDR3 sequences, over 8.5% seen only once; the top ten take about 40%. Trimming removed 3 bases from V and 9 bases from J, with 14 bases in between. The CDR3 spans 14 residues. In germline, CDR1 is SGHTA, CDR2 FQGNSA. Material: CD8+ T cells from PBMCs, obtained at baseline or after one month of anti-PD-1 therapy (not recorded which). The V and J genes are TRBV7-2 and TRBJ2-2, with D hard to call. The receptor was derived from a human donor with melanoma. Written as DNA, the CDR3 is TGTGCCAGCAGCTTGGGTATATCCGACCGGGAGCTGTTTTTT. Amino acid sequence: CASSLGISDRELFF.